This TCR beta chain is from a study of monozygotic twins with cystic fibrosis. The data were produced by immunoSEQ multiplex PCR, yet TCRdb's version contains in-frame clones alone and is incomplete. The table records 15,000 to 20,000 clones, about 96% of them present only once. CDR1 is SGHTA and CDR2 is FQGNSA in the germline V gene. The CDR3 sequence is 14 residues long. V shed 4 bases and J shed 2 bases, with 10 bases lying between them. The receptor comes from a girl aged 2-10 years with cystic fibrosis. Sequenced input: blood. The chain has TRBV7-2 and TRBJ2-3; D remains unclear. CDR3 in amino acids: CASSSRSNTDTQYF. The CDR3 bases are TGTGCCAGCAGCTCGCGGAGCAACACAGATACGCAGTATTTT.